This passage covers 14 T cell receptor beta chains from one sample sequenced in a study of beta chain features in type 1 diabetes. Expressed TCRB transcripts were sequenced after all isolated RNA was converted to cDNA. Libraries were prepared by immunoSEQ multiplex PCR; TCRdb keeps only in-frame clonotypes and omits some of them. The sample carries about 450,000 clones, about an eighth recorded once. The sequencing input was naive CD4+ T cells from blood. The receptor source for this set is a woman between 18 and 29 years old in good health.

This clone was recorded a few times. The same CDR3 also results from other DNA sequences found in this sample. The chain carries TRBV2 and TRBJ1-1; 7 positions agree with TRBD1. Looked up from germline, CDR1 is SNHLY and CDR2 is FYNNEI. V shed 6 bases and J 1 base; nucleotides not matched to a gene: 2. This CDR3 spans 13 amino acids. CDR3 region: CASRYRGNTEAFF. CDR3 DNA: TGTGCCAGCAGGTACAGGGGGAACACTGAAGCTTTCTTT.

There are a few counts of this clone. V is TRBV6-6 and J is TRBJ1-6, with D possibly being TRBD1 (5 bases). Germline V CDR1 and CDR2: MNHNY, SVGAGI (reference sequence). This CDR3 comprises 14 residues. V shed 5 bases and J shed 7 bases, with 12 bases lying between them. The CDR3 reads CASSQGGLNSPLHF. CDR3 bases: TGTGCCAGCAGTCAGGGAGGCCTAAATTCACCCCTCCACTTT.

This clone has more than one count but fewer than ten. The rearrangement links TRBV6-1 to TRBJ2-1, with D tentatively TRBD1 (5 bases). The CDR3 consists of 11 residues. Between the trimmed V and J ends, which lost 8 bases and 4 bases, there was a span of 6 bases. Per germline, CDR1 MNHNS and CDR2 SASEGT. The CDR3 reads CASGAYNEQFF. The DNA for the CDR3 is TGTGCCAGCGGGGCTTACAATGAGCAGTTCTTC.

This clone was observed a few times. This chain links TRBV5-1 with TRBJ2-3, with TRBD1 matching 10 bases. Germline V gene lookup returns CDR1 SGHRS and CDR2 YFSETQ. Germline trimming cut 4 bases from V and 3 bases from J; bases unmatched to any gene: 5. CDR3 length: 15 amino acids. The CDR3 reads CASSRGTGVTDTQYF. The CDR3 bases are TGCGCCAGCAGCCGGGGGACAGGGGTAACAGATACGCAGTATTTT.

This clone occurred a few times. V and J are TRBV7-3 and TRBJ2-3, with unresolved D. The germline V gene has CDR1 SGHTA and CDR2 FQGTGA. The CDR3 contains 14 residues. V gave up 5 bases and J gave up 1 base, with 10 bases separating them. CDR3 nucleotides: TGTGCCAGCAGCCAAGGACCGGGCACAGATACGCAGTATTTT. Protein product: CASSQGPGTDTQYF.

This clone was picked up a small number of times. The genes are TRBV7-9 and TRBJ2-3; perhaps TRBD2 as D (5 bases). Per the germline V gene, CDR1 is SEHNR and CDR2 is FQNEAQ (reference sequence). The CDR3 loop spans 15 amino acids. Trimming took 0 bases from V and 0 from J, leaving 7 bases between them. CDR3 protein: CASSLARTSTDTQYF. The CDR3 nucleotides are TGTGCCAGCAGCTTAGCGAGGACTAGCACAGATACGCAGTATTTT.

This clone was seen more than once but under ten times. One junction end does not reproduce the germline sequence, and a read error may be involved. This chain links TRBV10-3 with TRBJ1-6; possible D gene TRBD1, 5 bases. The germline CDR1 and CDR2 sequences are ENHRY and SYGVKD. This CDR3 region has 12 residues. This CDR3 is CAISENAGPFTF. In nucleotides, the CDR3 is TGTGCCATCAGTGAGAATGCAGGGCCCTTTACCTTT.

This chain links TRBV4-1 with TRBJ1-2, with unresolved D. V was clipped by 0 bases and J by 0 bases, with 8 bases between them. Per the germline V gene, CDR1 is MGHRA and CDR2 is YSYEKL. The length of the CDR3 is 15 residues. CDR3: CASSQERRANYGYTF. The DNA of the CDR3 is TGCGCCAGCAGCCAAGAGAGGAGGGCTAACTATGGCTACACCTTC.

This clone turned up a few times. The V gene is TRBV15, the J gene TRBJ1-5; no reliable D call. The CDR3 spans 15 residues. Trimming left V 1 base short and J 7 bases short, with 14 bases between. CDR1 is LNHNV and CDR2 is YYDKDF in the germline V gene (reference sequence). DNA of the CDR3: TGTGCCACCAGCAGAGGCGGGAGGTCTGACCAGCCCCAGCATTTT. Translated, it gives CATSRGGRSDQPQHF.

J is TRBJ2-5 and V is TRBV12-5; D not certain. Trimming left V 1 base short and J 5 bases short, with 5 bases between. Per the germline V gene, CDR1 is LGHNT and CDR2 is FRNRAP. The CDR3 extends over 12 amino acids. CDR3 sequence: CASGLAWETQYF. The CDR3 DNA sequence: TGTGCTAGTGGTTTGGCTTGGGAGACCCAGTACTTC.

The chain recombines TRBV15 with TRBJ2-5; 7 bases are shared with TRBD2. The CDR3 loop spans 15 amino acids. Germline V gene data show CDR1 as LNHNV and CDR2 as YYDKDF (reference sequence). Germline trimming cut 1 base from V and 4 bases from J; bases unmatched to any gene: 6. In DNA form, the CDR3 reads TGTGCCACCAGCAGAGTGGCGGGAGTGGGAGAGACCCAGTACTTC. Its translation is CATSRVAGVGETQYF.

The V call is TRBV6-5, the J call TRBJ1-6, with unresolved D. Germline V gene data show CDR1 as MNHEY and CDR2 as SVGAGI. The germline V and J ends were trimmed by 6 bases and 7 bases, with 16 bases remaining between them. The CDR3 totals 15 residues. The CDR3 loop reads CASRLDRTGNSPLHF. DNA of the CDR3: TGTGCCAGCAGACTAGACCGGACCGGGAATTCACCCCTCCACTTT.

V usage is TRBV15 and J usage is TRBJ2-5; a possible D gene is TRBD2 (6 bases). V was shortened by 6 bases and J by 12 bases, with 20 bases between the two germline ends. Germline CDR1 LNHNV, CDR2 YYDKDF (reference sequence). This CDR3 region has 13 residues. CDR3 in DNA: TGTGCCACCAGAGCCGGGAGCGTCACCAACAAGTACTTC. Its translation is CATRAGSVTNKYF.

This clone was recorded a few times. This chain joins TRBV29-1 and TRBJ1-2, with D possibly being TRBD1 (6 bases). There are 10 residues in the CDR3. CDR1 is SQVTM and CDR2 is ANQGSEA in the germline V gene. V lost 7 bases and J lost 8, with 11 bases in between. CDR3 in DNA: TGCAGCGCATGGACAGAAGGCTACACCTTC. This sequence encodes CSAWTEGYTF.